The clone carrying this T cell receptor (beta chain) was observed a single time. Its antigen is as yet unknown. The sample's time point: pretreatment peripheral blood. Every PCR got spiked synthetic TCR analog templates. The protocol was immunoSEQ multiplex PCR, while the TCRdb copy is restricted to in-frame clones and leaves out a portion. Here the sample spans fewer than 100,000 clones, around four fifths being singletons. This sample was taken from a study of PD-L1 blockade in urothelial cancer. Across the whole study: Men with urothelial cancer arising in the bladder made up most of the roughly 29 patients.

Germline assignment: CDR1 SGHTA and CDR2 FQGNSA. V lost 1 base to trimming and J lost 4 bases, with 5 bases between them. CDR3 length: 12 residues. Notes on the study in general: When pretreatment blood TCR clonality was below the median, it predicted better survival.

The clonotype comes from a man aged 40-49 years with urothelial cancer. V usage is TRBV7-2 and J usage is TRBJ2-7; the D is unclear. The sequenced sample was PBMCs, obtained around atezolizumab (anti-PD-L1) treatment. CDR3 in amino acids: CASSLGRYEQYF. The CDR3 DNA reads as TGTGCCAGCAGCTTAGGCAGATACGAGCAGTACTTC. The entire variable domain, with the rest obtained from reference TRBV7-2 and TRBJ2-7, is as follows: GAGVSQSPSNKVTEKGKDVELRCDPISGHTALYWYRQSLGQGLEFLIYFQGNSAPDKSGLPSDRFSAERTGGSVSTLTIQRTQQEDSAVYLCASSLGRYEQYFGPGTRLTVT.